Detailed here is one T cell receptor beta chain. Its target is unknown. Libraries were prepared by immunoSEQ multiplex PCR; TCRdb keeps only in-frame clonotypes and omits some of them. The table includes roughly 500,000 clones, 76% detected once. Caucasian adults living in Nashville, Tennessee, provided all samples. This entry is derived from a study of shared clonotypes between healthy human individuals. General observations from the study: Limitation of the genetic and exposure-history diversity represented came from the few donors.

This CDR3 region has 14 residues. The germline CDR1 and CDR2 sequences are GTSNPN and SVGIG (reference sequence). V was shortened by 0 bases and J by 0 bases, with 7 bases between the two germline ends. V and J are TRBV30 and TRBJ2-3; D may be TRBD1 or TRBD2 (5 bases each). The specimen sequenced was PBMCs. The receptor was isolated from a woman aged 40-49 years in good health. Some clones in this sample may be carry-over from other donors' samples. In nucleotides, the CDR3 is TGTGCCTGGAGTGTATGGGGGAGCACAGATACGCAGTATTTT. Its protein product is CAWSVWGSTDTQYF.